Listed here are 18 T cell receptor beta chains from one sample, sequenced in a study of blood T cell repertoires in COVID-19. Generated by immunoSEQ multiplex PCR, the TCRdb table keeps only in-frame clones and is missing some. The table has 180,000 or so clones, approximately 80% seen once. The sequencing input was PBMCs or T cells enriched from blood (not recorded which). The receptor set was obtained from a woman aged 55-75 years who had recovered from COVID-19.

The chain carries TRBV5-1 and TRBJ2-1; 15 bases line up with TRBD2. J was trimmed by 7 bases and V by 0 bases; bases with no gene match: 5. Per germline, CDR1 SGHRS and CDR2 YFSETQ. This CDR3 spans 17 amino acids. The CDR3 region has the DNA TGCGCCAGCAGCTTGGGGTTTGGGACTAGCGGGGGGAATGAGCAGTTCTTC. It codes for CASSLGFGTSGGNEQFF.

The chain employs TRBV3-1 (or the pseudogene TRBV3-2) and TRBJ1-6, with TRBD1 identical over 8 bases. Per the germline V gene, CDR1 is LGHDT and CDR2 is YNNKEL (reference sequence). This CDR3 contains 15 residues. J was trimmed by 9 bases and V by 4 bases; bases with no gene match: 8. The CDR3, as DNA: TGTGCCAGCAGCCTCGTCGGGACAGGATTTTCACCCCTCCACTTT. Residues: CASSLVGTGFSPLHF.

V usage is TRBV24-1 and J usage is TRBJ2-3; possibly TRBD2 for D (5 bases). Trimming shortened V by 12 bases and J by 1 base, and 28 bases separated the two germline ends. Germline assignment: CDR1 KGHDR and CDR2 SFDVKD. The CDR3 is 18 amino acids. This chain's CDR3 is CAPRPNTTTSPCTDTQYF. CDR3 coding DNA: TGTGCCCCAAGACCAAACACTACCACTAGTCCGTGCACAGATACGCAGTATTTT.

The rearrangement joins TRBV7-8 to TRBJ1-1; D is ambiguous. This CDR3 has 14 residues. The V and J ends lost 2 bases and 0 bases respectively, with 7 bases between them. From germline, CDR1 is SGHVS and CDR2 FQNEAQ. The CDR3: CASSLFVMNTEAFF. In DNA, the CDR3 is TGTGCCAGCAGCTTATTTGTTATGAACACTGAAGCTTTCTTT.

The chain is built from TRBV11-2 and TRBJ2-7, with a weak D call TRBD2 (6 bases). This CDR3 contains 15 residues. From germline, CDR1 is SGHAT and CDR2 FQNNGV. Trimming removed 4 bases from V and 0 bases from J, with 13 bases in between. The CDR3 is CASSYLRGNSYEQYF. As DNA, the CDR3 is TGTGCCAGCAGCTATCTTCGGGGGAACTCCTACGAGCAGTACTTC.

As to this clone: The junction differs from germline at one of its ends, possibly a read error. This chain connects TRBV5-1 to TRBJ2-2; 7 bases align to TRBD2. Germline CDR1 reads SGHRS; CDR2 reads YFSETQ. The CDR3 contains 15 residues. The CDR3: CASRLDPGGTGELFF. The CDR3 coding sequence is TGCGCCAGCAGATTGGATCCGGGAGGAACCGGGGAGCTGTTTTTT. The complete variable domain, with remaining parts taken from reference TRBV5-1 and TRBJ2-2, reads KAGVTQTPRYLIKTRGQQVTLSCSPISGHRSVSWYQQTPGQGLQFLFEYFSETQRNKGNFPGRFSGRQFSNSRSEMNVSTLELGDSALYLCASRLDPGGTGELFFGEGSRLTVL.

CDR3 sequence: CASSLSLSPPTPYEQYF. The CDR3 DNA is TGCGCCAGCAGCTTGTCCCTTTCCCCTCCGACACCCTACGAGCAGTACTTC. The V and J genes are TRBV5-1 and TRBJ2-7; D gene ambiguous. This CDR3 spans 17 amino acids. CDR1 is SGHRS, CDR2 YFSETQ, per germline. V was clipped by 1 base and J by 2 bases, with 19 bases between them.

In its sample, this clone was seen a few times. The rearrangement joins TRBV2 to TRBJ1-2, with 7 bases matching TRBD1. Germline values: CDR1 SNHLY, CDR2 FYNNEI. Trimming took 10 bases from V and 5 from J; bases not matched to a gene: 10. The CDR3 contains 13 residues. The CDR3 nucleotides read TGTGCCACCCATGGGGGGACAGAGTATGGCTACACCTTC. It is translated as CATHGGTEYGYTF. Looking up the rest from reference TRBV2 and TRBJ1-2 gives the full variable domain: EPEVTQTPSHQVTQMGQEVILRCVPISNHLYFYWYRQILGQKVEFLVSFYNNEISEKSEIFDDQFSVERPDGSNFTLKIRSTKLEDSAMYFCATHGGTEYGYTFGSGTRLTVV.

J is TRBJ1-1 and V is TRBV9, with D unresolved. V was cut by 4 bases and J by 1 base, with 11 bases left in between. CDR3 length: 14 residues. Germline lookup yields CDR1 SGDLS and CDR2 YYNGEE. The CDR3 DNA reads TGTGCCAGCAGCCCCTCCCTTCGGAACACTGAAGCTTTCTTT. This encodes CASSPSLRNTEAFF.

This rearrangement joins TRBV19 to TRBJ2-1; 7 nucleotides agree with TRBD1. The V gene end was trimmed by 9 bases and the J gene end by 4 bases; junction bases not matched to a gene: 6. The CDR3 sequence is 13 residues long. CDR1 and CDR2 (germline): LNHDA, SQIVND (reference sequence). The CDR3 loop is CASRQGRYNEQFF. CDR3 in DNA: TGTGCCAGCCGACAGGGCCGTTACAATGAGCAGTTCTTC. Supplemented by reference TRBV19 and TRBJ2-1, the full variable domain reads DGGITQSPKYLFRKEGQNVTLSCEQNLNHDAMYWYRQDPGQGLRLIYYSQIVNDFQKGDIAEGYSVSREKKESFPLTVTSAQKNPTAFYLCASRQGRYNEQFFGPGTRLTVL.

The V gene is TRBV19, the J gene TRBJ1-6, with TRBD1 identical over 11 bases. In germline, CDR1 is LNHDA, CDR2 SQIVND (reference sequence). J lost 10 bases, V lost 5 bases, and 7 bases had no gene match. The CDR3 totals 15 residues. The CDR3 loop reads CASSAGTGGFSPLHF. CDR3 DNA: TGTGCCAGTAGTGCCGGGACAGGGGGTTTCTCACCCCTCCACTTT.

This chain links TRBV19 with TRBJ1-4; TRBD1 is a possible D gene (6 bases). CDR1 and CDR2 (germline): LNHDA, SQIVND (reference sequence). This CDR3 is 13 amino acids long. Trimming removed 7 bases from V and 7 bases from J, with 13 bases in between. The CDR3: CASTQQGSEKLFF. Here the CDR3 DNA reads TGTGCCAGTACTCAACAGGGAAGTGAAAAACTGTTTTTT.

V gene TRBV2 combines with J gene TRBJ2-5, with TRBD1 matching 7 bases. CDR3 size: 15 residues. V was pared by 2 bases and J by 5 bases, with 8 bases of the junction left unmatched. CDR1 and CDR2 from the germline V gene are SNHLY and FYNNEI. The CDR3 bases are TGTGCCAGCAGTGAAAGCAGGGGGATCTCCGAGACCCAGTACTTC. As protein: CASSESRGISETQYF. Full variable domain (remainder filled in from reference TRBV2 and TRBJ2-5): EPEVTQTPSHQVTQMGQEVILRCVPISNHLYFYWYRQILGQKVEFLVSFYNNEISEKSEIFDDQFSVERPDGSNFTLKIRSTKLEDSAMYFCASSESRGISETQYFGPGTRLLVL.

In this sample, this clone turned up once. The CDR3 nucleotides read TGTGCCAGCAGCCAATCGACTGCTAACTATGGCTACACCTTC. This encodes CASSQSTANYGYTF. This chain uses TRBV16 with TRBJ1-2; D is unresolved. The CDR3 is made up of 14 amino acids. Trimming stripped 0 bases from V and 0 bases from J, with 5 bases between. Germline V gene lookup returns CDR1 KGHSY and CDR2 FQNENV.

V usage is TRBV7-2 and J usage is TRBJ2-7; 9 nucleotides match TRBD1. Germline V lookup: CDR1 SGHTA, CDR2 FQGNSA. The CDR3 sequence is 17 residues long. The junction had 8 bases not matched to a gene; V was cut back by 0 bases and J by 2 bases. In DNA form, the CDR3 reads TGTGCCAGCAGCTTAGCGACAGGGGGAGCAAAAACCTACGAGCAGTACTTC. Amino acids: CASSLATGGAKTYEQYF.

The genes are TRBV28 and TRBJ2-5; 11 bases align to TRBD1. Germline CDR1 MDHEN, CDR2 SYDVKM. CDR3 size: 15 residues. With 7 bases clipped from V and 9 bases from J, the junction kept 13 bases outside the gene matches. The CDR3 DNA is TGTGCCAGCAACCGTCCGGGACAGGGGGTTCAGGCCCAGTACTTC. Protein: CASNRPGQGVQAQYF.

The V gene is TRBV19, the J gene TRBJ1-1; D remains unclear. CDR3 length equals 15 residues. Trimming took off 6 bases at V and 1 base at J, with 15 bases between the two ends. Germline CDR1 is LNHDA and CDR2 is SQIVND (reference sequence). For the CDR3, the DNA is TGTGCCAGTAGGGGAGTTGGGGTTCAGAACACTGAAGCTTTCTTT. This translates into CASRGVGVQNTEAFF.

The chain combines TRBV5-1 with TRBJ2-7; TRBD1 matches 10 bases. Per the germline V gene, CDR1 is SGHRS and CDR2 is YFSETQ. The CDR3 length is 14 residues. Trimming at V came to 4 bases and at J to 3 bases, leaving 4 bases not matched to a gene. The CDR3 nucleotides read TGCGCCAGCAGCGGAGGGGACAGGGGCTACGAGCAGTACTTC. Translation gives CASSGGDRGYEQYF. The variable domain in full, completed from reference TRBV5-1 and TRBJ2-7, reads KAGVTQTPRYLIKTRGQQVTLSCSPISGHRSVSWYQQTPGQGLQFLFEYFSETQRNKGNFPGRFSGRQFSNSRSEMNVSTLELGDSALYLCASSGGDRGYEQYFGPGTRLTVT.